One and the same sample provided the 24 T cell receptor beta chains below, sequenced in a study of spatial heterogeneity in lung cancer. Study-wide results and caveats: One measure, the expanded intratumoral alpha and beta TCR count, tracked tumor mutation counts.

Which antigens these TCRs recognize remains unknown. A single record per CDR3 protein comes from TCRdb applying MiXCR to the 5' RACE reads. Seen here are thousands of distinct CDR3 sequences, roughly an eighth observed once, and the top ten hold roughly an eighth. As for time point: sample taken at primary tumor resection. The sequencing used lung tumor tissue, collected at surgery. All receptors come from a male donor with early-stage non-small cell lung cancer.

Of note for this clonotype: A library prepared for alpha chains yielded this beta chain as an off-target read; its size is of little meaning. The V gene is TRBV12-3 or TRBV12-4, the J gene TRBJ1-1; D remains ambiguous. The CDR3 consists of 13 residues. V lost 5 bases to trimming and J lost 0 bases, with 7 bases between them. CDR3 loop: CASSPGVNTEAFF. CDR3 nucleotides: TGTGCCAGCAGTCCCGGCGTGAACACTGAAGCTTTCTTT.

This clonotype is classed as medium-sized (0.01 to 0.1%). Being off target in a library aimed at alpha chains, this beta chain has a size of little meaning. The genes are TRBV9 and TRBJ2-7, with 8 bases that match TRBD1. This CDR3 is 16 amino acids long. The germline gives CDR1 SGDLS, CDR2 YYNGEE. After removal of 0 bases from V and 4 bases from J, the junction contained 9 bases not matched to a gene. CDR3 residues: CASSVGGQASRYEQYF. CDR3 nucleotide sequence: TGTGCCAGCAGCGTAGGGGGACAGGCCTCGAGGTACGAGCAGTACTTC.

With respect to this clonotype: Because this beta chain is a stray read in a library intended to capture alpha chains, its abundance should not be given much weight. The V gene is TRBV7-9, the J gene TRBJ1-1; D is unclear. CDR1 is SEHNR and CDR2 is FQNEAQ in the germline V gene (reference sequence). The germline V and J ends were trimmed by 3 bases and 1 base, with 6 bases remaining between them. The CDR3 extends over 13 amino acids. The CDR3 is CASSFTENTEAFF. The DNA of the CDR3 is TGTGCCAGCAGCTTTACAGAGAACACTGAAGCTTTCTTT.

This clonotype was found many times. Within a library made for alpha chains, this beta chain is off target, and its count is uninformative. The genes are TRBV27 and TRBJ2-7, with 13 bases fitting TRBD2. Germline lookup yields CDR1 MNHEY and CDR2 SMNVEV (reference sequence). Trimming cost V 4 bases and J 7 bases; bases outside gene matches: 13. The CDR3 is made up of 17 amino acids. CDR3 sequence reads: CASSWGLAGSPRREQYF. The CDR3 coding sequence is TGTGCCAGCAGTTGGGGACTAGCGGGATCCCCAAGGCGTGAGCAGTACTTC.

This clonotype is medium-sized (0.01 to 0.1%) in the sample. This beta chain is an off-target read within a library intended for alpha chains, so its frequency means little. V gene TRBV7-9 combines with J gene TRBJ2-5; the D gene is possibly TRBD1 (6 bases). The length of the CDR3 is 14 residues. V lost 5 bases and J 2 bases, leaving 12 bases between the germline ends. Germline V lookup: CDR1 SEHNR, CDR2 FQNEAQ (reference sequence). The CDR3 is CASSVGQLQETQYF. The CDR3 DNA reads TGTGCCAGCAGCGTGGGACAACTGCAAGAGACCCAGTACTTC.

Ten or more counts support this clonotype. This beta chain came through as a stray read in a library set up for alpha chains, and its size says little. V is TRBV10-3 and J is TRBJ2-7; a possible D gene is TRBD1 (6 bases). V gave up 0 bases and J gave up 9 bases, with 12 bases separating them. Germline values: CDR1 ENHRY, CDR2 SYGVKD. The CDR3 contains 13 residues. The CDR3 reads CAISESWDTWQYF. In nucleotides, the CDR3 is TGTGCCATCAGTGAGTCATGGGACACTTGGCAGTACTTC.

This clonotype was counted at least ten times. In a library made to pick up alpha chains, this beta chain is a stray read with a size that means little. This rearrangement joins TRBV12-3 or TRBV12-4 to TRBJ1-1; D not resolved. The CDR3 has 14 amino acids. The V end lost 2 bases, the J end lost 1 base, and 8 bases lay between the germline ends. The CDR3 DNA is TGTGCCAGCAGTTTAAGTTTGGGGAACACTGAAGCTTTCTTT. This sequence encodes CASSLSLGNTEAFF.

This clonotype has at least ten counts. For a library built for alpha chains, this beta chain is a stray read; little rests on its size. This rearrangement joins TRBV7-9 to TRBJ2-3, with 10 bases that match TRBD2. V shed 6 bases, J shed 1 base, and the junction held 4 bases outside the gene matches. This CDR3 is built from 15 residues. The germline V gene encodes CDR1 SEHNR and CDR2 FQNEAQ (reference sequence). DNA of the CDR3: TGTGCCAGCAGTTCTAGCGGGAGCGGCACAGATACGCAGTATTTT. It translates to CASSSSGSGTDTQYF.

This clonotype has at least ten counts. This beta chain is an unintended read in a library built for alpha chains; its size means little. V usage is TRBV20-1 and J usage is TRBJ2-2; the match to TRBD2 covers 7 bases. CDR1 DFQATT and CDR2 SNEGSKA come from the germline V gene (reference sequence). J gave up 2 bases and V 0 bases, and 3 bases lay outside the gene matches. The CDR3 sequence is 15 residues long. The CDR3 nucleotides read TGCAGTGCTAGAGATGGGAGGGTTAACACCGGGGAGCTGTTTTTT. The encoded protein is CSARDGRVNTGELFF.

This clonotype is medium-sized by share. The size of this beta chain means little, since it is a stray read in a library made for alpha chains. The V gene is TRBV27, the J gene TRBJ1-1; D gene ambiguous. Germline lookup yields CDR1 MNHEY and CDR2 SMNVEV (reference sequence). V was shortened by 1 base and J by 5 bases, with 11 bases between the two germline ends. This CDR3 is 14 amino acids long. CDR3 DNA sequence: TGTGCCAGCAGTTTATTAGAGAGAAAGACTGAAGCTTTCTTT. Translated: CASSLLERKTEAFF.

This clonotype is medium-sized. This beta chain turned up in a library designed for alpha chains; as an off-target read, its abundance says little. The chain joins TRBV2 to TRBJ2-7, with D unclear. The V end lost 6 bases, the J end lost 0 bases, and 3 bases lay between the germline ends. From germline, CDR1 is SNHLY and CDR2 FYNNEI. There are 11 residues in the CDR3. The CDR3 DNA sequence: TGTGCCAGCAGCCGCTCCTACGAGCAGTACTTC. Translating it yields CASSRSYEQYF.

This clonotype was seen many times. A library prepared for alpha chains yielded this beta chain as an off-target read; its size is of little meaning. The genes are TRBV12-3 or TRBV12-4 and TRBJ1-4; TRBD1 might be the D (5 bases). The ends were cut back, 6 bases at V and 4 bases at J, with 12 bases in the middle. This CDR3 contains 14 residues. The CDR3 region has the DNA TGTGCCAGCAGCCCCCGGGACGGTAATGAAAAACTGTTTTTT. Protein sequence: CASSPRDGNEKLFF.

This clonotype has a handful of counts. Little can be read into the size of this beta chain, an off-target read in a library designed for alpha chains. The chain carries TRBV5-1 and TRBJ1-2; TRBD1 matches at 7 bases. V trimming: 0 bases; J trimming: 10 bases; junction bases outside the gene matches: 15. The germline V gene has CDR1 SGHRS and CDR2 YFSETQ. This CDR3 is 16 amino acids long. The CDR3 loop is CASSLDLSTGRNDYTF. As DNA, the CDR3 is TGCGCCAGCAGCTTGGACCTCTCGACAGGGAGGAATGACTACACCTTC.

For this clonotype: Since it is a stray read in a library aimed at alpha chains, this beta chain has a size that is not meaningful. The rearrangement uses TRBV2 and TRBJ2-2; no definite D call. The V gene's germline CDR1 is SNHLY and CDR2 FYNNEI. The CDR3 length is 13 residues. V was shortened by 5 bases and J by 5 bases, with 9 bases between the two germline ends. The CDR3: CASSSSPTGELFF. The CDR3 coding sequence is TGTGCCAGCAGTAGCTCCCCTACCGGGGAGCTGTTTTTT.

By share, this clonotype ranks as medium-sized. For a library built for alpha chains, this beta chain is a stray read; little rests on its size. V is TRBV9 and J is TRBJ1-2; no definite D call. The CDR3 is 17 amino acids. With 0 bases removed from V and 1 base from J, the gap between germline ends came to 16 bases. Germline CDR1 reads SGDLS; CDR2 reads YYNGEE. The CDR3 sequence is CASSVGTGENGNYGYTF. The CDR3 nucleotides are TGTGCCAGCAGCGTAGGGACCGGTGAGAATGGTAACTATGGCTACACCTTC.

This clonotype was detected many times. The library was built for alpha chains, so this beta chain is an off-target read and its size means little. This sequence joins TRBV6-1 and TRBJ2-2; D is uncertain. The CDR3 totals 14 residues. Germline-derived CDR1 and CDR2 are MNHNS and SASEGT. Trimming removed 7 bases at V and 1 base at J, with 10 bases between. CDR3 region: CASIVRKNTGELFF. CDR3 nucleotides: TGTGCCAGCATCGTGCGGAAGAACACCGGGGAGCTGTTTTTT.

This clonotype is classed as large. This beta chain is an off-target read within a library intended for alpha chains, so its frequency means little. The rearrangement links TRBV11-1 to TRBJ2-1, with D hard to call. CDR1 is SGHAT and CDR2 is FQDESV in the germline V gene (reference sequence). This CDR3 spans 12 amino acids. The V end lost 4 bases, the J end lost 10 bases, and 11 bases lay between the germline ends. CDR3: CASSYEKPEQFF. CDR3 nucleotide sequence: TGTGCCAGCAGCTACGAAAAGCCGGAGCAGTTCTTC.

This clonotype was seen ten or more times. Little can be read into the size of this beta chain, an off-target read in a library designed for alpha chains. J is TRBJ2-1 and V is TRBV2; 7 nucleotides agree with TRBD1. After removal of 6 bases from V and 3 bases from J, the junction contained 8 bases not matched to a gene. Germline-derived CDR1 and CDR2 are SNHLY and FYNNEI. This CDR3 region has 15 residues. This chain's CDR3 is CASSFRGSDYNEQFF. The CDR3 DNA reads TGTGCCAGCAGCTTCAGGGGGTCCGACTACAATGAGCAGTTCTTC.

Details on this clonotype: Within a library made for alpha chains, this beta chain is off target, and its count is uninformative. The chain couples TRBV7-2 to TRBJ2-3, with TRBD1 matching 10 bases. J gave up 4 bases and V 4 bases, and 2 bases lay outside the gene matches. CDR1 is SGHTA and CDR2 is FQGNSA in the germline V gene. This CDR3 is 14 amino acids long. The CDR3 DNA follows: TGTGCCAGCAGCTGGGACAGGGGTCCAGATACGCAGTATTTT. Amino acids: CASSWDRGPDTQYF.

There are many counts of this clonotype. For a library built for alpha chains, this beta chain is a stray read; little rests on its size. V usage is TRBV7-3 and J usage is TRBJ1-5, with D tentatively TRBD1 (6 bases). Per the germline V gene, CDR1 is SGHTA and CDR2 is FQGTGA. This CDR3 has 17 residues. Trimming left V 5 bases short and J 4 bases short, with 21 bases between. The DNA of the CDR3 is TGTGCCAGCAGCCTCCTCTACCCCGGGACAAAAAATCAGCCCCAGCATTTT. Its protein is CASSLLYPGTKNQPQHF.

This clonotype was picked up many times. Because this beta chain is a stray read in a library intended to capture alpha chains, its abundance should not be given much weight. The genes are TRBV11-2 and TRBJ2-2, with 7 bases matching TRBD2. Germline V gene sequence: CDR1 SGHAT, CDR2 FQNNGV. Trimming took 5 bases from V and 5 from J; bases not matched to a gene: 11. The CDR3 extends over 16 amino acids. The CDR3 protein is CASSRRSGAGTGELFF. The CDR3 nucleotides read TGTGCCAGCAGCCGCCGGTCGGGAGCGGGGACCGGGGAGCTGTTTTTT.

In this sample, this clonotype is medium-sized. This beta chain is an off-target read within a library intended for alpha chains, so its frequency means little. The chain combines TRBV12-3 or TRBV12-4 with TRBJ1-2; possible D gene TRBD1, 5 bases. Trimming shortened V by 5 bases and J by 7 bases, and 14 bases separated the two germline ends. The length of the CDR3 is 13 residues. CDR3 sequence (DNA): TGTGCCAGCAGTCCTTGGGGGGGTCCTGGCTACACCTTC. Protein product: CASSPWGGPGYTF.

This clonotype is medium-sized in the sample. Being off target in a library aimed at alpha chains, this beta chain has a size of little meaning. The chain uses TRBV19 and TRBJ2-2, with D perhaps TRBD1 (5 bases). Germline CDR1 reads LNHDA; CDR2 reads SQIVND (reference sequence). Trimming took 10 bases from V and 0 from J, leaving 9 bases between them. CDR3 size: 13 residues. For the CDR3, the DNA is TGTGCCACGAGACAGCCGAACACCGGGGAGCTGTTTTTT. It specifies CATRQPNTGELFF. Looking up the rest from reference TRBV19 and TRBJ2-2 gives the full variable domain: DGGITQSPKYLFRKEGQNVTLSCEQNLNHDAMYWYRQDPGQGLRLIYYSQIVNDFQKGDIAEGYSVSREKKESFPLTVTSAQKNPTAFYLCATRQPNTGELFFGEGSRLTVL.

This clonotype was seen many times. This beta chain turned up in a library designed for alpha chains; as an off-target read, its abundance says little. The CDR3 loop is CASSHRTTSSNYGYTF. The CDR3 region has the DNA TGCGCCAGCAGCCACCGGACAACGTCTTCTAACTATGGCTACACCTTC. The chain is built from TRBV4-1 and TRBJ1-2; a possible D gene is TRBD1 (5 bases). Trimming took 3 bases from V and 0 from J, leaving 14 bases between them. The CDR3 totals 16 residues. CDR1 is MGHRA, CDR2 YSYEKL, per germline.